The clone carrying this T cell receptor (beta chain) was recorded many times. Its matching antigen is unknown. Amplified regions were TCR beta CDR3 sequences from RNA transcripts. The HTBI set primed first-round TCR CDR3 RT-PCR. TCRdb called the multiplex PCR reads again in MiXCR, with one record for every CDR3 protein. The sample holds approximately 300,000 distinct CDR3 sequences, approximately 15% seen once. Trimming removed 4 bases from V and 2 bases from J; junction bases left unmatched: 21. The CDR3 spans 20 residues. CDR1 and CDR2 from the germline V gene are SGHTA and FQGNSA. This entry comes from a study of T cells in Graves' hyperthyroidism and ophthalmopathy. Study results and caveats: By a 13 V-J model, ophthalmopathy was set apart from stable hyperthyroidism. Appearing also in blood were most of the thyroid clonotypes expanded above 0.001.

Specimen: blood. V usage is TRBV7-2 and J usage is TRBJ2-3; 7 bases map to TRBD2. The sequence came from a woman aged 60-75 years with Graves' ophthalmopathy. The CDR3 reads CASSSSPFGTGAGFTDTQYF. The CDR3 DNA reads as TGTGCCAGCAGCTCCTCGCCGTTCGGAACGGGAGCGGGATTCACAGATACGCAGTATTTT.